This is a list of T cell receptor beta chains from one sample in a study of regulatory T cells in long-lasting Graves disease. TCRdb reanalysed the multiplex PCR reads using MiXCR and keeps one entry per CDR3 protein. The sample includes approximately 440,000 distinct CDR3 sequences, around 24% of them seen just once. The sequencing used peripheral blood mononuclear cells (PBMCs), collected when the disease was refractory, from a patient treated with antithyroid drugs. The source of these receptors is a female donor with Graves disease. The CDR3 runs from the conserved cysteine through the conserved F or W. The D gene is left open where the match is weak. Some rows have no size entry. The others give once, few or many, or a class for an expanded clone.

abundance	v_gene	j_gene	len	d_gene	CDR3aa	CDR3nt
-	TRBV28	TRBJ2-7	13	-	CASSRGWAYEQYF	TGTGCCAGCAGCCGAGGGTGGGCCTACGAGCAGTACTTC
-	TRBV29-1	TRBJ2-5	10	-	CSFSGETQYF	TGCAGCTTTAGCGGAGAGACCCAGTACTTC
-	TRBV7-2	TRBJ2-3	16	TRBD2	CASRRRAGVKGDTQYF	TGTGCCAGCAGGCGTAGAGCGGGAGTCAAGGGGGATACGCAGTATTTT
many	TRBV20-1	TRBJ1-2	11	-	CSSIGAGGYTF	TGCAGTTCAATTGGGGCGGGAGGCTACACCTTC
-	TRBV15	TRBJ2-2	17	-	CATSRVMGQGSTGELFF	TGTGCCACCAGCAGGGTAATGGGTCAGGGAAGCACCGGGGAGCTGTTTTTT
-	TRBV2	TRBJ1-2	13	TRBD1	CASWTGENYGYTF	TGTGCCAGTTGGACAGGAGAAAACTATGGCTACACCTTC
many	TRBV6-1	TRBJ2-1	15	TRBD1	CASTGAGTGNNEQFF	TGTGCCAGCACCGGGGCGGGGACAGGCAACAATGAGCAGTTCTTC
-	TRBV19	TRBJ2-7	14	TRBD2	CASRSTSGGYEQYF	TGTGCCAGTAGAAGTACTAGCGGGGGCTACGAGCAGTACTTC
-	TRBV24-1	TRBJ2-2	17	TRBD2	CATSDLLAGVGAGELFF	TGTGCCACCAGTGATTTGCTGGCGGGAGTCGGGGCCGGGGAGCTGTTTTTT
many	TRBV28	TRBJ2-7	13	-	CASSSPTFYEQYF	TGTGCCAGCAGTTCCCCGACCTTCTACGAGCAGTACTTC
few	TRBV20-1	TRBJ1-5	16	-	CSARDLIGAGDQPQHF	TGCAGTGCTAGAGATCTTATCGGAGCGGGAGATCAGCCCCAGCATTTT
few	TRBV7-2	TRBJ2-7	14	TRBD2	CASSSFAGGGEQYF	TGTGCCAGCAGCTCCTTTGCGGGAGGGGGCGAGCAGTACTTC
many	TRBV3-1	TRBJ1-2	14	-	CASSPRTAPYGYTF	TGTGCCAGCAGCCCAAGGACAGCACCGTATGGCTACACCTTC
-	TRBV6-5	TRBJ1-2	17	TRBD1	CAGSSLPGTAFNYGYTF	TGTGCCGGCAGTTCCCTCCCCGGGACAGCCTTTAACTATGGCTACACCTTC
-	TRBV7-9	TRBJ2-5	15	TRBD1	CASSLASGGAQTQYF	TGTGCCAGCAGCTTAGCTTCAGGGGGCGCACAGACCCAGTACTTC
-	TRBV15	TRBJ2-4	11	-	CATSREYIQYF	TGTGCCACCAGCAGAGAATACATTCAGTACTTC
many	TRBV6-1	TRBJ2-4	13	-	CASSDPVKNIQYF	TGTGCCAGCAGTGACCCAGTCAAAAACATTCAGTACTTC
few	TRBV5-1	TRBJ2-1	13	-	CASSSTEFNEQFF	TGCGCCAGCAGCTCAACAGAATTCAATGAGCAGTTCTTC
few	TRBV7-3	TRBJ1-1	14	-	CASSLRQFYTEAFF	TGTGCCAGCAGCTTACGTCAGTTTTACACTGAAGCTTTCTTT
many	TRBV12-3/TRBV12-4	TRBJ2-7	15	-	CASAPSGKSSYEQYF	TGTGCCAGCGCTCCAAGCGGAAAAAGCTCCTACGAGCAGTACTTC
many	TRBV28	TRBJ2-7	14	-	CASSPVVDPYEQYF	TGTGCCAGCAGTCCTGTGGTGGACCCCTACGAGCAGTACTTC
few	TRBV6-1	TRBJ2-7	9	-	CASSEGQYF	TGTGCCAGCAGTGAAGGGCAGTACTTC
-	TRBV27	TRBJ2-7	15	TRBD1	CASSVLGDRVDEQYF	TGTGCCAGCAGTGTCCTGGGGGACAGGGTCGACGAGCAGTACTTC
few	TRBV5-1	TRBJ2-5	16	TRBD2	CASSLEVAGVMETQYF	TGCGCCAGCAGCTTGGAGGTAGCGGGAGTTATGGAGACCCAGTACTTC
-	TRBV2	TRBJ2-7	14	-	CATAPGRSSYEQYF	TGTGCCACCGCACCGGGACGGAGCTCCTACGAGCAGTACTTC
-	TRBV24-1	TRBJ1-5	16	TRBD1	CATSERGTGGSQPQHF	TGTGCCACCAGTGAACGAGGGACAGGGGGCAGTCAGCCCCAGCATTTT
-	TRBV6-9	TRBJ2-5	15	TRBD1	CASSSGTGVLETQYF	TGTGCCAGCAGTTCCGGGACAGGGGTTTTAGAGACCCAGTACTTC
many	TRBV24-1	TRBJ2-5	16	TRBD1	CATSDFPRTGQETQYF	TGTGCCACCAGTGATTTTCCAAGGACAGGACAAGAGACCCAGTACTTC
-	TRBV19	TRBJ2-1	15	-	CASSIGGRLGNEQFF	TGTGCCAGTAGTATCGGTGGACGGTTAGGGAATGAGCAGTTCTTC
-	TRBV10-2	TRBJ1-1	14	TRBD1	CASSKDRAGTEAFF	TGCGCCAGCAGTAAGGACAGGGCGGGCACTGAAGCTTTCTTT
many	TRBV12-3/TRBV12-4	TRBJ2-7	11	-	CASSLNYEQYF	TGTGCCAGCAGTCTTAACTACGAGCAGTACTTC
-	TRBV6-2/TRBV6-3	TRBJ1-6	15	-	CASRPEPGALSPLHF	TGTGCCAGCAGACCGGAGCCAGGGGCGTTATCACCCCTCCACTTT
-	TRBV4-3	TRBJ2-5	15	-	CASSPRGGYQETQYF	TGCGCCAGCAGCCCGAGAGGGGGGTACCAAGAGACCCAGTACTTC
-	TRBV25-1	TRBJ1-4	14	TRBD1	CASREDRGNEKLFF	TGTGCCAGCAGGGAAGACAGGGGGAATGAAAAACTGTTTTTT
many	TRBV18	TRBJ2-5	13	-	CASSMKNQETQYF	TGTGCCAGCTCGATGAAGAACCAAGAGACCCAGTACTTC
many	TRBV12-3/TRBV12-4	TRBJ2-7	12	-	CASSQWGGSQYF	TGTGCCAGCAGTCAATGGGGCGGGTCGCAGTACTTC
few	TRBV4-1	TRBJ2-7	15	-	CASSPNPADSYEQYF	TGCGCCAGCAGCCCTAACCCGGCGGATTCCTACGAGCAGTACTTC
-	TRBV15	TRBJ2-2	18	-	CATSRDQSGTQNTGELFF	TGTGCCACCAGCAGAGATCAGTCAGGTACCCAGAACACCGGGGAGCTGTTTTTT
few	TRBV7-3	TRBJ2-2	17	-	CASSFLQGVGGTGELFF	TGTGCCAGCAGCTTCCTCCAGGGCGTCGGGGGCACCGGGGAGCTGTTTTTT
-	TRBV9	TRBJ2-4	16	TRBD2	CASSPLAGLAKNIQYF	TGTGCCAGCAGCCCATTAGCGGGGCTAGCCAAAAACATTCAGTACTTC
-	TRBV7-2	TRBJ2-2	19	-	CASSLFGVGLNRNTGELFF	TGTGCCAGCAGCTTATTTGGGGTGGGTCTAAACCGGAACACCGGGGAGCTGTTTTTT